Below, 3 T cell receptor beta chains from the same sample are listed, as sequenced in a study of PD-1 blockade in classical Hodgkin lymphoma. Time point in this sample: newly diagnosed, previously untreated cHL patient sample. Thawed PBMCs underwent magnetic negative selection to yield purified CD4+ T cells. Repertoires were generated with immunoSEQ multiplex PCR, while TCRdb's copy carries only in-frame clones and drops some. The repertoire holds nearly 25,000 clones, about 90% seen once, with roughly 0.52% in the top ten. Sequencing was performed on CD4+ T cells from blood. These receptors were obtained from a human donor with classical Hodgkin lymphoma.

V usage is TRBV11-2 and J usage is TRBJ2-4; D might be TRBD1 (5 bases). Germline CDR1 is SGHAT and CDR2 is FQNNGV. V was cut by 0 bases and J by 7 bases, with 7 bases left in between. The CDR3 covers 13 residues. CDR3 sequence (DNA): TGTGCCAGCAGCTTAGACAGGGCCAACATTCAGTACTTC. It yields the protein CASSLDRANIQYF. The complete variable domain, with remaining parts taken from reference TRBV11-2 and TRBJ2-4, reads EAGVAQSPRYKIIEKRQSVAFWCNPISGHATLYWYQQILGQGPKLLIQFQNNGVVDDSQLPKDRFSAERLKGVDSTLKIQPAKLEDSAVYLCASSLDRANIQYFGAGTRLSVL.

The genes are TRBV6-5 and TRBJ1-3, with TRBD1 as a possible D gene (6 bases). Germline loops: CDR1 MNHEY, CDR2 SVGAGI. The V gene lost 6 bases and the J gene lost 0 bases, with 12 bases spanning the gap. This CDR3 is built from 15 residues. The CDR3: CASREGGPSGNTIYF. The CDR3 DNA reads TGTGCCAGCAGAGAGGGGGGGCCCTCTGGAAACACCATATATTTT.

This clone was detected only once. At one of its ends the junction is not consistent with the germline gene, which may arise from a read error. This chain uses TRBV6-5 with TRBJ1-1; a weak D match, TRBD1 (5 bases). Germline CDR1 and CDR2: MNHEY and SVGAGI. CDR3 length: 14 residues. This chain's CDR3 is CASTYLGTGGEAFF. The CDR3 DNA reads as TGTGCCAGCACTTACCTCGGGACGGGAGGAGAAGCTTTCTTT.